The rows below give T cell receptor beta chains drawn from one sample of a study of cytomegalovirus exposure and HLA in healthy donors. Here immunoSEQ multiplex PCR was the method, and the copy in TCRdb shows in-frame clones only, minus some. The sample shows some 76,000 clones, about 78% of them seen only once. Sequencing was carried out using PBMCs. The source of these receptors is a woman in her 40s in good health and CMV-seropositive. CDR3s include the opening cysteine and the closing phenylalanine or tryptophan. The D gene is left open where the match is weak.

j_call: TRBJ1-2
d_call: TRBD1
v_call: TRBV19
cdr3_aa: CATSPQGADNYGYTF

j_call: TRBJ2-5
d_call: -
v_call: TRBV7-8
cdr3_aa: CASSFQSGTQETQYF

j_call: TRBJ1-2
d_call: -
v_call: TRBV6-5
cdr3_aa: CASSPRGAHGYTF

j_call: TRBJ2-7
d_call: TRBD1
v_call: TRBV6-6
cdr3_aa: CASSGRQGSREQYF

j_call: TRBJ2-7
d_call: -
v_call: TRBV2
cdr3_aa: CASVGNEQYF

j_call: TRBJ1-5
d_call: TRBD1
v_call: TRBV6-1
cdr3_aa: CASRDRETQPQHF

j_call: TRBJ2-7
d_call: -
v_call: TRBV4-3
cdr3_aa: CASSQDTRDIPYEQYF

j_call: TRBJ1-4
d_call: -
v_call: TRBV28
cdr3_aa: CASSFGVTNEKLFF

j_call: TRBJ1-1
d_call: -
v_call: TRBV5-4
cdr3_aa: CASSFGQNTEAFF

j_call: TRBJ1-1
d_call: -
v_call: TRBV6-5
cdr3_aa: CASSYSRSGDTEAFF

j_call: TRBJ1-1
d_call: TRBD1
v_call: TRBV7-9
cdr3_aa: CASTPQGLVTEAFF

j_call: TRBJ1-1
d_call: TRBD1
v_call: TRBV6-5
cdr3_aa: CASSYPGQGGPEAFF

j_call: TRBJ2-5
d_call: TRBD1
v_call: TRBV19
cdr3_aa: CASSGDRGDQETQYF

j_call: TRBJ1-5
d_call: TRBD1
v_call: TRBV5-1
cdr3_aa: CASSLGTGNNQPQHF

j_call: TRBJ1-6
d_call: -
v_call: TRBV19
cdr3_aa: CAASKEGRNSPLHF

j_call: TRBJ2-2
d_call: TRBD2
v_call: TRBV18
cdr3_aa: CASSPDSGGNTGELFF

j_call: TRBJ1-2
d_call: -
v_call: TRBV29-1
cdr3_aa: CSVDRELGYGYTF

j_call: TRBJ2-2
d_call: TRBD1
v_call: TRBV7-6
cdr3_aa: CASSLWTGGLGELFF

j_call: TRBJ2-7
d_call: TRBD2
v_call: TRBV28
cdr3_aa: CASRVGGGIYEQYF

j_call: TRBJ1-3
d_call: -
v_call: TRBV18
cdr3_aa: CASSLGQTSGNTIYF

j_call: TRBJ1-4
d_call: TRBD1
v_call: TRBV30
cdr3_aa: CAWSVTLPGTGGEGEKLFF

j_call: TRBJ2-5
d_call: TRBD1
v_call: TRBV9
cdr3_aa: CASSVGDRGETQYF

j_call: TRBJ1-4
d_call: -
v_call: TRBV27
cdr3_aa: CASSFQTTGSEEKLFF

j_call: TRBJ1-1
d_call: TRBD1
v_call: TRBV9
cdr3_aa: CASSTRTGKDAEAFF

j_call: TRBJ1-1
d_call: -
v_call: TRBV7-9
cdr3_aa: CSSSFQGTEAFF

j_call: TRBJ2-5
d_call: -
v_call: TRBV19
cdr3_aa: CASSIWVGEAQYF

j_call: TRBJ1-2
d_call: -
v_call: TRBV6-1
cdr3_aa: CASTGGNYGYTF

j_call: TRBJ2-5
d_call: -
v_call: TRBV6-1
cdr3_aa: CASSGDFQETQYF

j_call: TRBJ1-4
d_call: TRBD1
v_call: TRBV30
cdr3_aa: CAWSYDRGPANEKLFF

j_call: TRBJ2-3
d_call: -
v_call: TRBV7-9
cdr3_aa: CASSLQGTTDTQYF

j_call: TRBJ2-5
d_call: TRBD2
v_call: TRBV2
cdr3_aa: CASKGTSGQETQYF

j_call: TRBJ2-5
d_call: -
v_call: TRBV5-1
cdr3_aa: CASSLIGGQETQYF

j_call: TRBJ1-4
d_call: -
v_call: TRBV5-1
cdr3_aa: CASSLEDSSEKLFF